One and the same sample provided the 25 T cell receptor beta chains below, sequenced in a study of post-analysis software for immune sequencing data. Prepared TCR beta cDNA libraries contained unique molecular identifiers. TCRdb reprocessed the PCR reads with MiXCR, giving one entry per CDR3 protein. The sample has some 800,000 distinct CDR3 sequences; just over 45% are singletons. Their target antigens are unknown. Findings and caveats of the study: TRBV segments more frequent in patients than in controls numbered several and included TRBV5-6, TRBV5-1 and TRBV20-1.

Sequencing was done on a sample of blood. All receptors derive from a girl aged 10-17 years with multiple sclerosis.

The chain employs TRBV7-2 and TRBJ1-6; no clear D. Trimming shortened V by 2 bases and J by 7 bases, and 9 bases separated the two germline ends. The CDR3 is 14 residues long. Germline loops: CDR1 SGHTA, CDR2 FQGNSA. CDR3 region: CASSLSVGNSPLHF. In nucleotides, the CDR3 is TGTGCCAGCAGCTTATCGGTCGGAAATTCACCCCTCCACTTT.

The chain carries TRBV29-1 and TRBJ2-7; 10 bases line up with TRBD1. Trimming removed 5 bases from V and 2 bases from J; junction bases left unmatched: 6. CDR1 and CDR2 from the germline V gene are SQVTM and ANQGSEA. The CDR3 runs 14 residues. CDR3 nucleotide sequence: TGCAGCGTTCTAACAGACAGGGGGCCCTACGAGCAGTACTTC. Protein product: CSVLTDRGPYEQYF.

The V call is TRBV5-6, the J call TRBJ2-1; weak D call: TRBD2 (6 bases). V was clipped by 0 bases and J by 4 bases, with 17 bases between them. The CDR3 runs to 17 residues. Germline values: CDR1 SGHDT, CDR2 YYEEEE. CDR3 DNA: TGTGCCAGCAGCTTGGGGCCCCGGGAGCCGGGGTACAATGAGCAGTTCTTC. This codes for CASSLGPREPGYNEQFF.

The genes are TRBV3-1 and TRBJ2-3, with a tentative D call TRBD2 (6 bases). The V gene's germline CDR1 is LGHDT and CDR2 YNNKEL (reference sequence). The CDR3 sequence is 17 residues long. V gave up 4 bases and J gave up 4 bases, with 21 bases separating them. The CDR3: CASSPSAGRVEADTQYF. The CDR3 DNA follows: TGTGCCAGCAGCCCTTCGGCGGGAAGGGTTGAGGCAGATACGCAGTATTTT.

This chain connects TRBV6-1 to TRBJ2-7; TRBD2 matches at 16 bases. Germline V CDR1 and CDR2: MNHNS, SASEGT. V shed 6 bases, J shed 4 bases, and the junction held 12 bases outside the gene matches. The CDR3 totals 18 residues. CDR3 nucleotide sequence: TGTGCCAGCAGCCTCGGGACTAGCGGGAGGGACTTACTATACGAGCAGTACTTC. The encoded protein is CASSLGTSGRDLLYEQYF.

This chain joins TRBV6-2 or TRBV6-3 and TRBJ2-1, with D hard to call. The V gene's germline CDR1 is MNHEY and CDR2 SVGEGT. This CDR3 is built from 14 residues. V dropped 5 bases and J dropped 8 bases, with 16 bases sitting between them. CDR3 residues: CASSITFSLDEQFF. In nucleotides, the CDR3 is TGTGCCAGCAGTATAACCTTCTCCCTCGATGAGCAGTTCTTC.

The V call is TRBV28, the J call TRBJ2-7; possible D gene TRBD1, 5 bases. Germline loops: CDR1 MDHEN, CDR2 SYDVKM. Trimming stripped 4 bases from V and 3 bases from J, with 16 bases between. The CDR3 runs 15 residues. The CDR3 DNA sequence: TGTGCCAGCAGTTCTACTACTGCAGGGCGCTACGAGCAGTACTTC. This gives the protein CASSSTTAGRYEQYF. Using reference TRBV28 and TRBJ2-7 for the parts outside the CDR3, the full variable domain is DVKVTQSSRYLVKRTGEKVFLECVQDMDHENMFWYRQDPGLGLRLIYFSYDVKMKEKGDIPEGYSVSREKKERFSLILESASTNQTSMYLCASSSTTAGRYEQYFGPGTRLTVT.

This rearrangement joins TRBV7-9 to TRBJ2-4, with TRBD2 matching over 11 bases. Trimming cost V 3 bases and J 13 bases; bases outside gene matches: 14. CDR3 length: 16 amino acids. Germline assignment: CDR1 SEHNR and CDR2 FQNEAQ (reference sequence). The CDR3 DNA reads TGTGCCAGCAGCTTTCCTAGGACTAGCGGGCAGCCTGAGCAGTACTTC. This codes for CASSFPRTSGQPEQYF.

V and J are TRBV3-1 and TRBJ2-5, with D maybe TRBD1 (5 bases). Trimming left V 4 bases short and J 5 bases short, with 20 bases between. The CDR3 spans 16 residues. CDR1 LGHDT and CDR2 YNNKEL come from the germline V gene (reference sequence). The DNA of the CDR3 is TGTGCCAGCAGCCGTCCTAGGGGAATTGTGAAGGAGACCCAGTACTTC. Encoded protein: CASSRPRGIVKETQYF.

This chain connects TRBV10-3 to TRBJ1-1; D not resolved. There are 12 residues in the CDR3. V lost 2 bases and J lost 7, with 8 bases in between. Germline V gene data show CDR1 as ENHRY and CDR2 as SYGVKD. This CDR3 reads CAISEGGDEAFF. As DNA, the CDR3 is TGTGCCATCAGTGAGGGCGGAGATGAAGCTTTCTTT.

Regarding this clonotype: Relative to the germline gene, one junction end is altered; a read error may explain this. The chain links TRBV20-1 to TRBJ1-5, with TRBD1 identical over 7 bases. The CDR3 runs to 12 residues. Germline V lookup: CDR1 DFQATT, CDR2 SNEGSKA (reference sequence). The CDR3 nucleotides read TGCAGGGCTAGTCAGGGGGATCAGCCCCAGCATTTT. Protein sequence: CRASQGDQPQHF.

There are a few counts of this clonotype. The CDR3 sequence: CASSPGTSGSSFGETQYF. CDR3 nucleotide sequence: TGTGCCAGCAGTCCCGGGACTAGCGGGAGTAGTTTCGGAGAGACCCAGTACTTC. The chain employs TRBV12-3 or TRBV12-4 and TRBJ2-5; 14 bases match TRBD2. The CDR3 sequence is 18 residues long. Losses at the gene ends were 5 bases for V and 4 bases for J; bases not matched to a gene: 12.

This CDR3 reads CATSRGGQDQPQHF. DNA of the CDR3: TGTGCCACCAGCAGAGGGGGACAGGATCAGCCCCAGCATTTT. V usage is TRBV15 and J usage is TRBJ1-5, with 8 bases lining up with TRBD1. After removal of 1 base from V and 5 bases from J, the junction contained 1 base not matched to a gene. The CDR3 length is 14 residues. The germline CDR1 and CDR2 sequences are LNHNV and YYDKDF (reference sequence).

This clonotype has only a few counts. The chain couples TRBV12-3 or TRBV12-4 to TRBJ2-7; the match to TRBD2 covers 10 bases. The V segment lost 3 bases and the J segment 3 bases; nucleotides outside the gene matches: 2. This CDR3 is 14 amino acids long. The DNA for the CDR3 is TGTGCCAGCAGTTTGGCTAGCGGGGGCTACGAGCAGTACTTC. Translating gives CASSLASGGYEQYF.

This sequence joins TRBV7-2 and TRBJ2-5; 10 bases map to TRBD2. CDR3 length: 18 amino acids. V trimming: 1 base; J trimming: 11 bases; junction bases outside the gene matches: 19. CDR1 and CDR2 (germline): SGHTA, FQGNSA. CDR3 region: CASSLVAVGLAGVDEQYF. The CDR3 DNA reads as TGTGCCAGCAGCTTAGTAGCTGTCGGGCTAGCGGGAGTTGATGAGCAGTACTTC.

This chain joins TRBV28 and TRBJ2-1, with 10 positions matching TRBD2. The V gene's germline CDR1 is MDHEN and CDR2 SYDVKM. The CDR3 has 14 amino acids. Trimming took 3 bases from V and 10 from J; bases not matched to a gene: 6. The CDR3 DNA is TGTGCCAGCAGTTTCCCGCTAGCGGGAGACGAGCAGTTCTTC. Encoded protein: CASSFPLAGDEQFF. The full variable domain, rest sourced from reference TRBV28 and TRBJ2-1, is DVKVTQSSRYLVKRTGEKVFLECVQDMDHENMFWYRQDPGLGLRLIYFSYDVKMKEKGDIPEGYSVSREKKERFSLILESASTNQTSMYLCASSFPLAGDEQFFGPGTRLTVL.

This clonotype occurred a few times. The gene calls are TRBV7-2 and TRBJ2-4, with 10 bases fitting TRBD2. The DNA end is more similar to TRBJ2-7, so the J call may be wrong. Looked up from germline, CDR1 is SGHTA and CDR2 is FQGNSA. The CDR3 extends over 17 amino acids. The chain's CDR3 is CASSRGAASGSFVEQYF. In DNA, the CDR3 is TGTGCCAGCAGCCGAGGGGCCGCTAGCGGGAGTTTCGTCGAGCAGTACTTC.

V and J are TRBV15 and TRBJ2-5; D unclear. From germline, CDR1 is LNHNV and CDR2 YYDKDF (reference sequence). The V end was cut by 4 bases, the J end by 5 bases, with 11 bases between. The CDR3 loop spans 13 amino acids. This CDR3 is CATSIERGETQYF. The CDR3 region has the DNA TGTGCCACCAGCATTGAGAGAGGCGAGACCCAGTACTTC.

The rearrangement uses TRBV18 and TRBJ2-5; D assignment may be TRBD1 or TRBD2 (5 bases each). CDR1 is KGHSH, CDR2 LQKENI, per germline. The CDR3 contains 13 residues. V gave up 3 bases and J gave up 5 bases, with 10 bases separating them. Here the CDR3 reads CASSPNEGETQYF. The CDR3 DNA sequence: TGTGCCAGCTCACCCAACGAGGGGGAGACCCAGTACTTC.

J is TRBJ2-7 and V is TRBV28; 7 nucleotides line up with TRBD1. With V trimmed by 7 bases and J by 3 bases, 12 bases remained unmatched. The CDR3 runs 15 residues. CDR1 is MDHEN and CDR2 is SYDVKM in the germline V gene. The CDR3 DNA is TGTGCCAGCACTCACAGGGGCCCCCGGTTCTACGAGCAGTACTTC. Its protein product is CASTHRGPRFYEQYF.

This clonotype has a handful of counts. This chain uses TRBV18 with TRBJ2-1, with TRBD1 matching 7 bases. This CDR3 region has 14 residues. CDR1 and CDR2 from the germline V gene are KGHSH and LQKENI. The J segment lost 8 bases and the V segment lost 4 bases, leaving 8 bases of the junction unmatched. CDR3 residues: CASSLGQYGDEQFF. In DNA, the CDR3 is TGTGCCAGCTCACTGGGACAGTATGGGGATGAGCAGTTCTTC. The variable domain in full, completed from reference TRBV18 and TRBJ2-1, reads NAGVMQNPRHLVRRRGQEARLRCSPMKGHSHVYWYRQLPEEGLKFMVYLQKENIIDESGMPKERFSAEFPKEGPSILRIQQVVRGDSAAYFCASSLGQYGDEQFFGPGTRLTVL.

This clonotype appeared a few times. This chain connects TRBV29-1 to TRBJ2-1, with 9 bases aligning to TRBD2. This CDR3 comprises 14 residues. The junction had 8 bases not matched to a gene; V was cut back by 3 bases and J by 8 bases. Germline-derived CDR1 and CDR2 are SQVTM and ANQGSEA. The CDR3 DNA is TGCAGCGTTGAGGGTAGCGGGAGTGACTATGAGCAGTTCTTC. Translating it yields CSVEGSGSDYEQFF.

This chain connects TRBV21-1 to TRBJ2-4. The last part of the DNA fits TRBJ2-5 better; the J call may be wrong. TRBV21-1 is annotated as a pseudogene. This CDR3 has 17 residues. The CDR3 coding sequence is TGTGCCAGCAGCAAAGATGAGGCCAGTCTAAGGGAAGAGACCCAGTACTTC. Its protein is CASSKDEASLREETQYF.

The gene calls are TRBV12-3 or TRBV12-4 and TRBJ1-2, with D perhaps TRBD1 (5 bases). CDR3 size: 15 residues. The V end lost 6 bases, the J end lost 5 bases, and 19 bases lay between the germline ends. The CDR3 spells CASRIWMGTRYGYTF. The DNA for the CDR3 is TGTGCCAGCAGGATCTGGATGGGGACGAGATATGGCTACACCTTC.

The CDR3 DNA sequence: TGTGCCAGCAGTTTTACAGGGCTGAACACTGAAGCTTTCTTT. Translation gives CASSFTGLNTEAFF. This sequence joins TRBV27 and TRBJ1-1; D possibly corresponds to TRBD1 (6 bases). V was clipped by 3 bases and J by 0 bases, with 8 bases between them. Germline CDR1 reads MNHEY; CDR2 reads SMNVEV (reference sequence). The CDR3 covers 14 residues.